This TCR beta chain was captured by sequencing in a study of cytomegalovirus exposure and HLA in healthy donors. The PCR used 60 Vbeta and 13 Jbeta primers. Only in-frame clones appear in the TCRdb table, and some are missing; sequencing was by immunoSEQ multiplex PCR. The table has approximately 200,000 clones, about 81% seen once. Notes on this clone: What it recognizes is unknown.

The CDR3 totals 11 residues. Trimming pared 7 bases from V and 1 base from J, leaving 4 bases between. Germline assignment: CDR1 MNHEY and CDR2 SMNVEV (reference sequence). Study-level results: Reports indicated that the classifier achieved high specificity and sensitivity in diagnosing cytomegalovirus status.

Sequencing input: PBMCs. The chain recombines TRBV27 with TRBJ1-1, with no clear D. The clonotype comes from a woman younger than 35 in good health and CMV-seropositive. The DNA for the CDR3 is TGTGCCAGCATCTCGAACACTGAAGCTTTCTTT. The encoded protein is CASISNTEAFF.